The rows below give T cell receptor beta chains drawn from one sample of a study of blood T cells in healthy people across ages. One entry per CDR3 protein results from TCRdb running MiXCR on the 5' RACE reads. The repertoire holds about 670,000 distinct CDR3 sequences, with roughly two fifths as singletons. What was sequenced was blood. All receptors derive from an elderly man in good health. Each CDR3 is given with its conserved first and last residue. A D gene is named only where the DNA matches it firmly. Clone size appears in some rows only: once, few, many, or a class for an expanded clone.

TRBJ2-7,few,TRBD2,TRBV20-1,TGCAGTGCTCTCCAAGCGGGAGGACCTCTCTACGAGCAGTACTTC,CSALQAGGPLYEQYF
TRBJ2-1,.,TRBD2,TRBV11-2,TGTGCCAGCAGCCGGACTAGCGGGAGGCCATTTTACAATGAGCAGTTCTTC,CASSRTSGRPFYNEQFF
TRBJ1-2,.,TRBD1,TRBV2,TGTGCCAAGGGGGTGGGACAGGGTTATGGCTACACCTTC,CAKGVGQGYGYTF
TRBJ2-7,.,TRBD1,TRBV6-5,TGTGCCAGCAGTTACTCAGACAGGGGTTTCAATGAGCAGTACTTC,CASSYSDRGFNEQYF
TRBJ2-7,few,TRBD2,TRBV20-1,TGCAGTGCTAGAGATCGCGGCGCGGGAGTGGGCGAGCAGTACTTC,CSARDRGAGVGEQYF
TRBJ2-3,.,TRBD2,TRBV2,TGTGCCAGCAGTGAAGTGCCTAGCGGGGGCACAGATACGCAGTATTTT,CASSEVPSGGTDTQYF
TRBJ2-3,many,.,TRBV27,TGTGCCAGCAGTTTACACAGGGCTGATACGCAGTATTTT,CASSLHRADTQYF
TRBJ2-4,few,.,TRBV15,TGTGCCACCAGCGGGAGACAGGGAGGGATTACGACTCTTAACATTCAGTACTTC,CATSGRQGGITTLNIQYF
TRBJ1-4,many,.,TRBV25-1,TGTGCCAGCAGTGATGGGGGGACTAATGAAAAACTGTTTTTT,CASSDGGTNEKLFF
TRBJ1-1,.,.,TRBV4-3,TGCGCCAGCAGCCGGACGGACAGTATGAACACTGAAGCTTTCTTT,CASSRTDSMNTEAFF